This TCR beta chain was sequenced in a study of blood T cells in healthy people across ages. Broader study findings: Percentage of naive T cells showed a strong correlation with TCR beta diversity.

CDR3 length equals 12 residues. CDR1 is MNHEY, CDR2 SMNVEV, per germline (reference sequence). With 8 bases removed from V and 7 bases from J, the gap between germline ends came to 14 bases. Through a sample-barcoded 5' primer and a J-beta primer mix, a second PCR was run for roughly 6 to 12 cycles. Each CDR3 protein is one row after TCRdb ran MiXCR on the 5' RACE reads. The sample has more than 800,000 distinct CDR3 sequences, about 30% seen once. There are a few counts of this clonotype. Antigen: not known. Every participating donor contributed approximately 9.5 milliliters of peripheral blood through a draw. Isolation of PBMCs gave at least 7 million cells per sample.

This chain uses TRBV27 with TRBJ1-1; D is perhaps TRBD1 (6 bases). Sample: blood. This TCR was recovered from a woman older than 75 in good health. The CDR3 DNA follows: TGTGCCAGCGGTACAGGGTTGGGTGAAGCTTTCTTT. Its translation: CASGTGLGEAFF.